These T cell receptor beta chains were read from a single sample in a study of cytomegalovirus exposure and HLA in healthy donors. Only in-frame clones appear in the TCRdb table, and some are missing; sequencing was by immunoSEQ multiplex PCR. The sample holds approximately 190,000 clones, roughly 76% seen once. Source material: PBMCs. These receptors were taken from a man between 40 and 49 years old in good health and CMV-seropositive. Each CDR3 is given with its conserved first and last residue. Fields, in order: clone size, D gene, V gene, J gene, CDR3 protein. D genes are given only for firm matches. Rows may omit the clone size; those that give it use once, few, many or a size class.

>NA|NA|TRBV30|TRBJ1-2
CAWSGVFYGYTF
>NA|TRBD2|TRBV5-6|TRBJ2-1
CASSEPGLAAYNEQFF
>NA|NA|TRBV25-1|TRBJ2-3
CASNNFRSTDTQYF
>NA|TRBD1|TRBV29-1|TRBJ2-7
CSARTGGYEQYF
>NA|TRBD2|TRBV7-2|TRBJ2-4
CASSLALAGGPVSKNIQYF
>NA|TRBD2|TRBV7-2|TRBJ2-5
CASSFTSGYQETQYF
>NA|NA|TRBV19|TRBJ2-3
CASSIGDTQYF
>NA|NA|TRBV27|TRBJ2-1
CASSASRQASTYNEQFF
>NA|TRBD1|TRBV28|TRBJ1-6
CASNLSQGNHSPLHF
>once|NA|TRBV5-1|TRBJ1-2
CASSLDIGGLGYGYTF
>NA|TRBD1|TRBV6-5|TRBJ1-5
CASSYDRDQPQHF
>NA|TRBD1|TRBV7-9|TRBJ1-6
CASSPQGGYGWSPLHF
>NA|TRBD2|TRBV12-5|TRBJ2-1
CARQAGGRDEQFF
>NA|TRBD1|TRBV30|TRBJ1-1
CAWSGPRDRDTVAFF
>NA|NA|TRBV7-2|TRBJ2-7
CASSLVVSEQYF
>NA|NA|TRBV28|TRBJ1-4
CASSFPPISEKLFF
>NA|TRBD1|TRBV5-1|TRBJ2-2
CASSARGRRTGELFF
>NA|TRBD1|TRBV6-1|TRBJ1-3
CASRTGASGNTIYF
>NA|TRBD1|TRBV4-1|TRBJ1-5
CASSRSGTGGSYSNQPQHF
>NA|NA|TRBV6-6|TRBJ1-2
CASSYSQAAPNGYTF
>NA|NA|TRBV27|TRBJ2-7
CASRPQGAYEQYF
>NA|NA|TRBV5-4|TRBJ2-5
CASSLRGGPEETQYF
>NA|NA|TRBV6-4|TRBJ2-4
CASSDLGPGSGGEIQYF
>NA|TRBD2|TRBV4-1|TRBJ2-7
CASSPQREILYEQYF
>NA|NA|TRBV27|TRBJ2-5
CASTLGRGETQYF
>NA|TRBD2|TRBV11-2|TRBJ2-5
CASSQTLAGGQETQYF
>NA|NA|TRBV5-6|TRBJ2-5
CASSLVGGEQETQYF
>NA|NA|TRBV29-1|TRBJ2-7
CSVLGGASSYEQYF
>few|NA|TRBV6-6|TRBJ2-2
CASSWAGPNTGELFF
>few|NA|TRBV9|TRBJ1-1
CASSVGGSTEAFF
>NA|TRBD2|TRBV19|TRBJ2-2
CASNRGDTGELFF
>NA|TRBD1|TRBV7-2|TRBJ2-7
CASSLEQGAYEQYF
>NA|TRBD1|TRBV4-2|TRBJ2-2
CASSRSGTGNTGELFF
>few|NA|TRBV7-9|TRBJ2-4
CASSSPGTKNIQYF
>NA|NA|TRBV14|TRBJ1-2
CATARGGVGGYTF
>NA|TRBD1|TRBV19|TRBJ2-5
CASTQQGTMYQETQYF
>few|TRBD2|TRBV7-9|TRBJ2-1
CASSLGTSGNEQFF
>NA|TRBD1|TRBV18|TRBJ1-2
CASSPRTAGGINNGYTF
>NA|TRBD1|TRBV7-2|TRBJ2-7
CASSLRTGWQEQYF
>NA|NA|TRBV9|TRBJ2-1
CASSVEVGTINERFF
>NA|NA|TRBV5-4|TRBJ2-7
CASSFQGNYEQYF
>NA|TRBD1|TRBV30|TRBJ1-4
CAWSIKTGAYEKLFF
>NA|TRBD1|TRBV6-5|NA
CASSLGQGSYEQYF
>NA|NA|TRBV19|TRBJ2-5
CASSRGLRETQYF
>NA|TRBD2|TRBV7-2|TRBJ2-3
CASSLVGLSGGAGTDTQYF